Following are 17 T cell receptor beta chains from one sample sequenced in a study of CD8 T cells in Susac syndrome. Random hexamers were used to reverse transcribe the RNA input (about 0.45 to 1 ug). TCRdb independently ran MiXCR on the immunoSEQ multiplex PCR reads; one entry per CDR3 protein. The data show some 160,000 distinct CDR3 sequences, 85% to 95% seen once. Sequencing used CD4+ T cells from PBMCs. The receptors originated from a human donor with Susac syndrome.

In this sample, this clonotype turned up once. The rearrangement links TRBV5-8 to TRBJ2-7; D gene unclear. Germline CDR1 is SGHTS and CDR2 is YDEGEE. The CDR3 extends over 15 amino acids. Trimming removed 4 bases from V and 3 bases from J, with 17 bases in between. The CDR3 bases are TGTGCCAGCAGCAAGAACCCGGGCCAGGTCTACGAGCAGTACTTC. Protein sequence: CASSKNPGQVYEQYF.

V and J are TRBV18 and TRBJ2-1, with D tentatively TRBD1 (5 bases). Germline-derived CDR1 and CDR2 are KGHSH and LQKENI. Trimming removed 5 bases from V and 9 bases from J, with 20 bases in between. The CDR3 covers 15 residues. This chain's CDR3 is CASSSQRGSSGEQFF. CDR3 in DNA: TGTGCCAGCTCATCACAAAGGGGCAGTTCGGGTGAGCAGTTCTTC.

The genes are TRBV4-2 and TRBJ2-5; 11 bases line up with TRBD2. The CDR3 spans 19 residues. Germline lookup yields CDR1 LGHNA and CDR2 YNFKEQ. V was clipped by 1 base and J by 0 bases; unmatched bases: 10. CDR3 protein: CASSQVPGTSGTYQETQYF. CDR3 bases: TGTGCCAGCAGCCAAGTCCCGGGGACTAGCGGAACGTACCAAGAGACCCAGTACTTC.

This sequence joins TRBV11-2 and TRBJ2-5, with 9 bases fitting TRBD2. CDR1 is SGHAT and CDR2 is FQNNGV in the germline V gene. The CDR3 is 17 amino acids. The V and J ends lost 4 bases and 5 bases, in that order; junction bases with no gene match: 14. DNA of the CDR3: TGTGCCAGCAGCTATGCCCAGCGGGGGGCAGGTCAGGAGACCCAGTACTTC. Residues: CASSYAQRGAGQETQYF.

The chain links TRBV7-7 to TRBJ2-5; no clear D gene. The CDR3 is 12 amino acids. In germline, CDR1 is SSHAT, CDR2 FNYEAQ (reference sequence). Trimming took 8 bases from V and 0 from J, leaving 7 bases between them. The CDR3 sequence: CASSNYQETQYF. The DNA for the CDR3 is TGTGCCAGCTCGAACTACCAAGAGACCCAGTACTTC.

This chain connects TRBV5-1 to TRBJ2-5, with TRBD2 matching over 8 bases. The CDR3 has 16 amino acids. The germline gives CDR1 SGHRS, CDR2 YFSETQ. V was clipped by 2 bases and J by 2 bases; unmatched bases: 8. The CDR3 region is CASSFSLAGLQETQYF. CDR3 coding DNA: TGCGCCAGCAGCTTTTCTCTAGCGGGCTTACAAGAGACCCAGTACTTC. The whole variable domain, remainder taken from reference TRBV5-1 and TRBJ2-5, is KAGVTQTPRYLIKTRGQQVTLSCSPISGHRSVSWYQQTPGQGLQFLFEYFSETQRNKGNFPGRFSGRQFSNSRSEMNVSTLELGDSALYLCASSFSLAGLQETQYFGPGTRLLVL.

The count of this clonotype is one. This sequence joins TRBV12-3 or TRBV12-4 and TRBJ1-6, with 9 bases fitting TRBD1. V lost 4 bases to trimming and J lost 9 bases; unmatched junction nucleotides: 7. This CDR3 is 15 amino acids long. In DNA form, the CDR3 reads TGTGCCAGCAGTTCGACAGGGGGGAAAGGTTCACCCCTCCACTTT. This encodes CASSSTGGKGSPLHF.

This clonotype was counted once. This rearrangement joins TRBV3-1 to TRBJ2-3; tentatively, D is TRBD2 (6 bases). Germline V CDR1 and CDR2: LGHDT, YNNKEL (reference sequence). V was trimmed by 5 bases and J by 4 bases, leaving 10 bases between them. This CDR3 spans 13 amino acids. This CDR3 is CASSYRLADTQYF. CDR3 DNA: TGTGCCAGCAGCTACCGACTAGCAGATACGCAGTATTTT.

This chain links TRBV9 with TRBJ1-1; D is undetermined. Between the trimmed V and J ends, which lost 2 bases and 0 bases, there was a span of 14 bases. Germline values: CDR1 SGDLS, CDR2 YYNGEE. This CDR3 spans 16 amino acids. CDR3 sequence (DNA): TGTGCCAGCAGCGTTTATGTGGGTCAGGTGAACACTGAAGCTTTCTTT. Residues: CASSVYVGQVNTEAFF.

The V gene is TRBV7-9, the J gene TRBJ2-3; D is ambiguous. V lost 0 bases to trimming and J lost 4 bases, with 11 bases between them. Germline V gene lookup returns CDR1 SEHNR and CDR2 FQNEAQ (reference sequence). The CDR3 extends over 15 amino acids. The CDR3 spells CASSLAASAPDTQYF. The CDR3 DNA reads as TGTGCCAGCAGCTTAGCGGCATCAGCACCAGATACGCAGTATTTT.

The chain employs TRBV7-6 and TRBJ1-1; 7 nucleotides line up with TRBD1. This CDR3 has 16 amino acids. The V gene end was trimmed by 4 bases and the J gene end by 0 bases; junction bases not matched to a gene: 8. CDR1 and CDR2 from the germline V gene are SGHVS and FNYEAQ. Here the CDR3 reads CASSSGTDIMNTEAFF. CDR3 nucleotide sequence: TGTGCCAGCAGCTCAGGGACAGATATCATGAACACTGAAGCTTTCTTT.

The V call is TRBV4-2, the J call TRBJ2-1; TRBD2 is a possible D gene (7 bases). V lost 0 bases and J 3 bases, leaving 12 bases between the germline ends. Looked up from germline, CDR1 is LGHNA and CDR2 is YNFKEQ. The CDR3 is 16 amino acids. CDR3 coding DNA: TGTGCCAGCAGCCAAGAGGCGGGGGCGGGCTACAATGAGCAGTTCTTC. Its protein is CASSQEAGAGYNEQFF.

This clonotype showed up just once. The chain is built from TRBV3-1 and TRBJ1-1, with 8 bases aligning to TRBD1. This CDR3 has 13 residues. Germline assignment: CDR1 LGHDT and CDR2 YNNKEL (reference sequence). V gave up 5 bases and J gave up 5 bases; unmatched junction bases: 4. CDR3 residues: CASSARQGTEAFF. The CDR3 region has the DNA TGTGCCAGCAGCGCACGACAGGGGACTGAAGCTTTCTTT. Full variable domain (remainder filled in from reference TRBV3-1 and TRBJ1-1): DTAVSQTPKYLVTQMGNDKSIKCEQNLGHDTMYWYKQDSKKFLKIMFSYNNKELIINETVPNRFSPKSPDKAHLNLHINSLELGDSAVYFCASSARQGTEAFFGQGTRLTVV.

The CDR3 DNA is TGTGCCAGCAGTTTTGGACAGATGAACACTGAAGCTTTCTTT. Translated, it gives CASSFGQMNTEAFF. The chain links TRBV2 to TRBJ1-1; a weak D match, TRBD1 (6 bases). The V end was cut by 5 bases, the J end by 0 bases, with 10 bases between. Looked up from germline, CDR1 is SNHLY and CDR2 is FYNNEI. The CDR3 has 14 residues.

This clonotype was recorded once. V is TRBV4-2 and J is TRBJ2-5; 9 nucleotides align to TRBD2. The ends lost 5 bases at V and 3 bases at J; junction bases unmatched: 16. Germline CDR1 LGHNA, CDR2 YNFKEQ. The CDR3 totals 18 residues. The CDR3 nucleotides read TGTGCCAGCAGCGAACCCTATCTAGGCGGGGGGGTTGAAGAGACCCAGTACTTC. This gives the protein CASSEPYLGGGVEETQYF.

The rearrangement uses TRBV5-1 and TRBJ2-1; 9 bases are shared with TRBD1. In germline, CDR1 is SGHRS, CDR2 YFSETQ. The CDR3 consists of 15 residues. With 1 base clipped from V and 3 bases from J, the junction kept 2 bases outside the gene matches. The CDR3 spells CASSLTGQGYNEQFF. For the CDR3, the DNA is TGCGCCAGCAGCTTGACGGGACAGGGCTACAATGAGCAGTTCTTC.

J is TRBJ1-2 and V is TRBV7-3; a weak D match, TRBD1 (5 bases). From germline, CDR1 is SGHTA and CDR2 FQGTGA. The ends were cut back, 2 bases at V and 0 bases at J, with 7 bases in the middle. The CDR3 contains 14 residues. CDR3 region: CASSLGGPNYGYTF. CDR3 nucleotides: TGTGCCAGCAGCTTAGGGGGACCTAACTATGGCTACACCTTC.